The entry below describes one T cell receptor beta chain. During its preparation, the TCRbeta library received unique molecular identifiers. TCRdb re-derived calls from the PCR reads in MiXCR, one entry per CDR3 protein. The repertoire holds a few hundred thousand distinct CDR3 sequences, with approximately 13% as singletons. The data derive from a study of T-cell reconstitution after alpha-beta-depleted transplantation in children. V lost 6 bases and J 6 bases, leaving 18 bases between the germline ends. The CDR3 runs 14 residues. The TCR comes from a human donor who donated a stem cell graft to a child with combined immunodeficiency. This rearrangement joins TRBV12-3 or TRBV12-4 to TRBJ2-7; TRBD2 might be the D (6 bases). This sample comprised PBMCs from the stem cell graft donor, obtained from the stem cell graft. In DNA form, the CDR3 reads TGTGCCAGCAGCTTGAGCATGTCCGGGAGCGAGCAGTACTTC. Translating gives CASSLSMSGSEQYF.